This T cell receptor beta chain is drawn from a study of T cells after yellow fever vaccination. TCRdb reanalysed the 5' RACE reads using MiXCR and keeps one entry per CDR3 protein. The sample shows under 200,000 distinct CDR3 sequences, about 7% of them seen only once. The table lists this clonotype with a few counts. The starting material was CD4+ T cells sorted from PBMCs, obtained about 5 days after the first yellow fever vaccination. This sequence was found in a man aged 18 to 30 who received the YFV17D yellow fever vaccine.

CDR3 residues: CASSYGMGNQPQHF. The CDR3 coding sequence is TGCGCCAGCAGCTATGGGATGGGGAATCAGCCCCAGCATTTT. The chain uses TRBV5-1 and TRBJ1-5; no firm D call. CDR1 and CDR2 (germline): SGHRS, YFSETQ. This CDR3 has 14 residues. Trimming shortened V by 3 bases and J by 4 bases, and 11 bases separated the two germline ends.